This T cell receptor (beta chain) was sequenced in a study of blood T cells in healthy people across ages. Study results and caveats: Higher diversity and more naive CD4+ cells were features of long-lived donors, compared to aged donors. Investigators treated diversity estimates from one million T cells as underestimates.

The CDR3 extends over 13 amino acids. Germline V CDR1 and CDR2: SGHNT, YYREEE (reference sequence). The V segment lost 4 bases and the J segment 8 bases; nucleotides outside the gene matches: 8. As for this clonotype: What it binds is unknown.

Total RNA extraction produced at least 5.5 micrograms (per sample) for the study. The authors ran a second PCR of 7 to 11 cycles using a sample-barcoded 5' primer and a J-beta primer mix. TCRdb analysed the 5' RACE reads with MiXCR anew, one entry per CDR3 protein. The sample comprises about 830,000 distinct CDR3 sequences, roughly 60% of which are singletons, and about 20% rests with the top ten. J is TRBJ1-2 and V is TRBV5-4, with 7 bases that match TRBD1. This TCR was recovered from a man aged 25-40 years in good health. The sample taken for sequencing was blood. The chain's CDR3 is CASSPPGQKGYTF. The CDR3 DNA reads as TGTGCCAGCAGCCCGCCGGGACAGAAGGGCTACACCTTC.